The 7 T cell receptor beta chains reported below all come from one sample, sequenced in a study of T-cell memory formation after mild COVID-19. A single record per CDR3 protein comes from TCRdb applying MiXCR to the 5' RACE reads. This sample carries 300,000 to 400,000 distinct CDR3 sequences, around 28% of them seen once, and the ten largest clones take approximately 13%. The sample taken for sequencing was PBMCs or a T cell subset sorted from them (not recorded which). These TCRs come from an adult woman who had mild COVID-19 (a few samples of this study predate the infection). Cell type and time point are not known.

This clonotype occurred a few times. This chain connects TRBV20-1 to TRBJ2-7; maybe TRBD2 (6 bases). Trimming removed 1 base from V and 2 bases from J, with 9 bases in between. Germline values: CDR1 DFQATT, CDR2 SNEGSKA (reference sequence). The CDR3 is 13 amino acids. CDR3: CSARGEVPYEQYF. CDR3 coding DNA: TGCAGTGCTAGAGGGGAGGTGCCCTACGAGCAGTACTTC.

The V and J genes are TRBV7-2 and TRBJ1-5, with D possibly TRBD1 on 5 matching bases. The CDR3 is 14 amino acids. V dropped 2 bases and J dropped 6 bases, with 11 bases sitting between them. Germline V gives CDR1 SGHTA, CDR2 FQGNSA. The CDR3 DNA reads TGTGCCAGCAGCTTACAGGGAGGTAGTCAGCCCCAGCATTTT. As protein: CASSLQGGSQPQHF.

This clonotype was detected only a few times. The chain recombines TRBV21-1 with TRBJ2-7. TRBV21-1 is annotated as a pseudogene. This CDR3 spans 10 amino acids. CDR3 amino acids: CASSKGATYF. The CDR3 DNA is TGTGCCAGCAGCAAAGGGGCTACCTACTTC.

Many counts were recorded for this clonotype. The V and J genes are TRBV20-1 and TRBJ2-1, with D perhaps TRBD1 or TRBD2 (6 bases each). Germline CDR1 DFQATT, CDR2 SNEGSKA (reference sequence). Deletions cut 0 bases from V and 7 bases from J, with 13 bases between. The CDR3 sequence is 14 residues long. CDR3 residues: CSARDPRRGNEQFF. In DNA form, the CDR3 reads TGCAGTGCTAGAGATCCTCGGAGGGGGAATGAGCAGTTCTTC.

The chain uses TRBV5-1 and TRBJ1-5; D ambiguous. V was shortened by 4 bases and J by 0 bases, with 11 bases between the two germline ends. The length of the CDR3 is 15 residues. Germline loops: CDR1 SGHRS, CDR2 YFSETQ. CDR3 region: CASSPDLYSNQPQHF. The CDR3 DNA is TGCGCCAGCAGCCCTGACTTATATAGCAATCAGCCCCAGCATTTT. The entire variable domain, with the rest obtained from reference TRBV5-1 and TRBJ1-5, is as follows: KAGVTQTPRYLIKTRGQQVTLSCSPISGHRSVSWYQQTPGQGLQFLFEYFSETQRNKGNFPGRFSGRQFSNSRSEMNVSTLELGDSALYLCASSPDLYSNQPQHFGDGTRLSIL.

This clonotype came up a few times. The genes are TRBV20-1 and TRBJ2-4; TRBD2 matches at 7 bases. The CDR3 spans 16 residues. Germline V gene lookup returns CDR1 DFQATT and CDR2 SNEGSKA (reference sequence). Trimming at V came to 0 bases and at J to 1 base, leaving 6 bases not matched to a gene. The CDR3 protein is CSARDVGGFAKNIQYF. The CDR3 DNA sequence: TGCAGTGCTAGAGATGTCGGGGGGTTTGCCAAAAACATTCAGTACTTC.

This clonotype was seen a handful of times. The chain has TRBV10-3 and TRBJ2-3, with D tentatively TRBD2 (6 bases). The length of the CDR3 is 15 residues. V lost 3 bases and J lost 2, with 12 bases in between. The V gene's germline CDR1 is ENHRY and CDR2 SYGVKD. The CDR3 sequence is CAISELGGITDTQYF. In nucleotides, the CDR3 is TGTGCCATCAGTGAATTGGGGGGAATCACAGATACGCAGTATTTT.